The 14 T cell receptor beta chains presented below share a single source sample, sequenced in a study of shared clonotypes between healthy human individuals. TCRdb keeps only in-frame clones here, not all; method: immunoSEQ multiplex PCR. Among over a million clones, about 80% were seen once, and the ten largest hold roughly 0.61%. The sequenced sample consisted of memory CD4+ T cells from PBMCs. The subset was: CD45RA-negative fraction. The receptors derive from a man between 18 and 35 years old in good health. Some clones in this sample may be carry-over from other donors' samples.

This clone showed up just once. The chain has TRBV2 and TRBJ1-3, with a tentative D call TRBD1 (5 bases). With 2 bases removed from V and 0 bases from J, the gap between germline ends came to 8 bases. Looked up from germline, CDR1 is SNHLY and CDR2 is FYNNEI. The CDR3 sequence is 15 residues long. The CDR3 nucleotides are TGTGCCAGCAGTGAAAACAGGTTCTCTGGAAACACCATATATTTT. Amino acids: CASSENRFSGNTIYF.

The chain is built from TRBV11-2 and TRBJ2-7, with 8 bases lining up with TRBD1. The germline CDR1 and CDR2 sequences are SGHAT and FQNNGV. J lost 6 bases, V lost 7 bases, and 11 bases had no gene match. The CDR3 consists of 14 residues. This CDR3 reads CASTLRTGNSEQYF. Written as DNA, the CDR3 is TGTGCCAGCACCCTACGGACAGGGAATAGCGAGCAGTACTTC.

This chain connects TRBV28 to TRBJ1-1; no clear D. The CDR3 is 14 amino acids. Trimming stripped 5 bases from V and 1 base from J, with 11 bases between. Germline V gives CDR1 MDHEN, CDR2 SYDVKM. CDR3 sequence: CASSVPLSNTEAFF. The CDR3 region has the DNA TGTGCCAGCAGTGTCCCCCTATCGAACACTGAAGCTTTCTTT.

J is TRBJ1-3 and V is TRBV13; D gene uncertain. The CDR3 consists of 14 residues. V was trimmed by 3 bases and J by 4 bases, leaving 10 bases between them. Germline V gene data show CDR1 as PRHDT and CDR2 as FYEKMQ (reference sequence). This CDR3 reads CASSLGQSGNTIYF. The DNA for the CDR3 is TGTGCCAGCAGCTTGGGTCAAAGCGGAAACACCATATATTTT.

The chain recombines TRBV5-1 with TRBJ2-2; 7 bases are shared with TRBD1. The V and J ends lost 1 base and 5 bases, in that order; junction bases with no gene match: 5. CDR3 size: 15 residues. Looked up from germline, CDR1 is SGHRS and CDR2 is YFSETQ. The CDR3 bases are TGCGCCAGCAGCTTGAGGGACAGTTTTACCGGGGAGCTGTTTTTT. Translating gives CASSLRDSFTGELFF. Full variable domain (remainder filled in from reference TRBV5-1 and TRBJ2-2): KAGVTQTPRYLIKTRGQQVTLSCSPISGHRSVSWYQQTPGQGLQFLFEYFSETQRNKGNFPGRFSGRQFSNSRSEMNVSTLELGDSALYLCASSLRDSFTGELFFGEGSRLTVL.

The rearrangement uses TRBV2 and TRBJ1-2, with D perhaps matching TRBD1 (6 bases). This CDR3 contains 13 residues. Germline V gene sequence: CDR1 SNHLY, CDR2 FYNNEI. V dropped 5 bases and J dropped 2 bases, with 9 bases sitting between them. Here the CDR3 DNA reads TGTGCCAGCAGTTCCGACAGGAACTATGGCTACACCTTC. Encoded protein: CASSSDRNYGYTF.

J is TRBJ1-3 and V is TRBV30; D unresolved. The germline CDR1 and CDR2 sequences are GTSNPN and SVGIG (reference sequence). The CDR3 consists of 13 residues. V shed 4 bases and J shed 0 bases, with 7 bases lying between them. DNA of the CDR3: TGTGCCTGGAAGCGGGGCTCTGGAAACACCATATATTTT. Its protein is CAWKRGSGNTIYF.

The CDR3 loop is CASSERSPGTGELFF. The CDR3 nucleotides are TGTGCCAGCAGTGAAAGGTCACCTGGCACCGGGGAGCTGTTTTTT. The gene calls are TRBV2 and TRBJ2-2; no reliable D call. In germline, CDR1 is SNHLY, CDR2 FYNNEI. The CDR3 extends over 15 amino acids. Trimming removed 2 bases from V and 4 bases from J, with 11 bases in between.

The chain combines TRBV2 with TRBJ1-1; D ambiguous. Germline-derived CDR1 and CDR2 are SNHLY and FYNNEI. V was trimmed by 6 bases and J by 0 bases, leaving 11 bases between them. The CDR3 runs 14 residues. In nucleotides, the CDR3 is TGTGCCAGCAGAATTTCCCGCGTGAACACTGAAGCTTTCTTT. It translates to CASRISRVNTEAFF.

V and J are TRBV2 and TRBJ2-7; no clear D gene. Trimming shortened V by 6 bases and J by 3 bases, and 9 bases separated the two germline ends. The CDR3 has 12 residues. The germline gives CDR1 SNHLY, CDR2 FYNNEI. The CDR3 DNA reads TGTGCCAGCAGGCAGGAAGGCTACGAGCAGTACTTC. Amino acids: CASRQEGYEQYF.

The genes are TRBV6-4 and TRBJ1-4, with D uncertain. Germline CDR1 MRHNA, CDR2 SNTAGT. V lost 6 bases, J lost 5 bases, and 16 bases lay in between. The CDR3 has 15 residues. CDR3 residues: CASSPESWVNEKLFF. CDR3 DNA: TGTGCCAGCAGCCCTGAAAGTTGGGTCAATGAAAAACTGTTTTTT.

The table lists this clone with a few counts. Other DNA sequences in the same sample also yield this CDR3. The V call is TRBV28, the J call TRBJ2-1; D gene ambiguous. Deletions cut 3 bases from V and 4 bases from J, with 4 bases between. The CDR3 contains 12 residues. The germline gives CDR1 MDHEN, CDR2 SYDVKM. DNA for the CDR3: TGTGCCAGCAGTTTGGCTTACAATGAGCAGTTCTTC. It codes for CASSLAYNEQFF.

This clone has only a few counts. DNA for the CDR3: TGCAGCGTTCCCGGTAGGGAGTCTAGGTCCTACAATGAGCAGTTCTTC. It yields the protein CSVPGRESRSYNEQFF. This chain links TRBV29-1 with TRBJ2-1, with D tentatively TRBD2 (5 bases). The V end was cut by 5 bases, the J end by 1 base, with 18 bases between. This CDR3 has 16 residues. Germline-derived CDR1 and CDR2 are SQVTM and ANQGSEA.

The genes are TRBV7-9 and TRBJ2-1; no definite D call. Germline-derived CDR1 and CDR2 are SEHNR and FQNEAQ (reference sequence). The CDR3 length is 15 residues. V was pared by 1 base and J by 6 bases, with 13 bases between. For the CDR3, the DNA is TGTGCCAGCAGCTTAGTACAGCCACGATTCAATGAGCAGTTCTTC. As protein: CASSLVQPRFNEQFF.